This T cell receptor beta chain was sequenced during a study of cytomegalovirus exposure and HLA in healthy donors. Overall study results and limits: Reportedly, diagnosis of cytomegalovirus status by the classifier showed high specificity and sensitivity.

Primers: 60 Vbeta forward and 13 Jbeta reverse. Clones were sequenced by immunoSEQ multiplex PCR, and TCRdb holds only the in-frame ones, with some missing. The sample has approximately 60,000 clones; roughly 80% are singletons. The CDR3 has 14 residues. Germline CDR1 is SGHRS and CDR2 is YFSETQ. After removal of 4 bases from V and 4 bases from J, the junction contained 6 bases not matched to a gene. All donors participated as healthy donors of bone marrow. Likely unrecorded immune exposures existed in these nominally healthy donors. Comment on this clone: The antigen remains undetermined.

What was sequenced was PBMCs. The clonotype originates from a man aged 25 to 40 in good health and CMV-seronegative. The rearrangement uses TRBV5-1 and TRBJ2-5; 8 bases are a match to TRBD2. The CDR3 DNA reads TGCGCCAGCAGCACCGTAGCGGGACCAGAGACCCAGTACTTC. Translating it yields CASSTVAGPETQYF.